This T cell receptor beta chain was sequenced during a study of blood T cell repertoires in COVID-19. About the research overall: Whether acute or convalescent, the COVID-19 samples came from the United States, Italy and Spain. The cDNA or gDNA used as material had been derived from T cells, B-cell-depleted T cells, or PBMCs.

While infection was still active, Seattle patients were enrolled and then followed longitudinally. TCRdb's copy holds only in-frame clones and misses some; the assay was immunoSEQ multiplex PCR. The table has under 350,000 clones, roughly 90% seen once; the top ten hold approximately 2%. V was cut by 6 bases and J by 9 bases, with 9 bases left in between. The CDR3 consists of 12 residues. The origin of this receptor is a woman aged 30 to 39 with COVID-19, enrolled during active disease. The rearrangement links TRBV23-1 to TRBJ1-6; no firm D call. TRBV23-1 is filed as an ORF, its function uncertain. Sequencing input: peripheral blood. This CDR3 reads CASSPPGSPLHF. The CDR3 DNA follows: TGCGCCAGCAGCCCCCCCGGTTCACCCCTCCACTTT.